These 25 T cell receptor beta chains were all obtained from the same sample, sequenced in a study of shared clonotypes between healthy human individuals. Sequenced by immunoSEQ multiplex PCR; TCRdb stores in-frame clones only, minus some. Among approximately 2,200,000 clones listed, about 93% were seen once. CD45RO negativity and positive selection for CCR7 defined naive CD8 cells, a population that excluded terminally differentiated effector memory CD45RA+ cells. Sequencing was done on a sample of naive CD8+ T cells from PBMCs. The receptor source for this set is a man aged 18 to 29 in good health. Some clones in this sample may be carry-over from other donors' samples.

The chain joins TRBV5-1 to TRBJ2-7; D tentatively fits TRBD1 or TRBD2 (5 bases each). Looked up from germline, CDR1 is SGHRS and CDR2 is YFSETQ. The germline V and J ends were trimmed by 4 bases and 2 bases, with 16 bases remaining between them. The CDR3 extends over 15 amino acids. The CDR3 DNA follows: TGCGCCAGCAGCGTGGTAGAGGGGTCTCCCTACGAGCAGTACTTC. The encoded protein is CASSVVEGSPYEQYF. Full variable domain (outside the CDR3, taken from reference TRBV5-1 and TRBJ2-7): KAGVTQTPRYLIKTRGQQVTLSCSPISGHRSVSWYQQTPGQGLQFLFEYFSETQRNKGNFPGRFSGRQFSNSRSEMNVSTLELGDSALYLCASSVVEGSPYEQYFGPGTRLTVT.

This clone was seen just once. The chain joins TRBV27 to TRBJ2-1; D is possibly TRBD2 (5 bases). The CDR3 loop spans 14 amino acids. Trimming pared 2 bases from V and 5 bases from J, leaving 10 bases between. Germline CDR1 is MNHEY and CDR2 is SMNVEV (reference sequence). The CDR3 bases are TGTGCCAGCAGTTTAGTTGGAGGCCACAATGAGCAGTTCTTC. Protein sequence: CASSLVGGHNEQFF.

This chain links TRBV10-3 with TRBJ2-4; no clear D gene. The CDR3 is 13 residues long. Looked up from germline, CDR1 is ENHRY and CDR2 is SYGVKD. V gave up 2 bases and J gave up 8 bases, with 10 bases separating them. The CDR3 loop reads CAISEPESHIQYF. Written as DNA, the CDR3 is TGTGCCATCAGTGAGCCCGAGTCCCACATTCAGTACTTC.

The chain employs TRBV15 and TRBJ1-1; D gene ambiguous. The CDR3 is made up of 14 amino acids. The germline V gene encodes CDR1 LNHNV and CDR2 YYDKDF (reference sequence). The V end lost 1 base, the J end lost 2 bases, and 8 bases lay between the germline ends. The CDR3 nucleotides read TGTGCCACCAGCAGAGCTCGGGAAAACACTGAAGCTTTCTTT. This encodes CATSRARENTEAFF.

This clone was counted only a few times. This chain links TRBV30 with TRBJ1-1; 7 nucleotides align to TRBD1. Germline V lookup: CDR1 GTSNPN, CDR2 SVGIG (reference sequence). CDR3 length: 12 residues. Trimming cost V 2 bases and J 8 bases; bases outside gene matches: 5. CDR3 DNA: TGTGCCTGGAGTAAGGGACAGCCAGAAGCTTTCTTT. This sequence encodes CAWSKGQPEAFF.

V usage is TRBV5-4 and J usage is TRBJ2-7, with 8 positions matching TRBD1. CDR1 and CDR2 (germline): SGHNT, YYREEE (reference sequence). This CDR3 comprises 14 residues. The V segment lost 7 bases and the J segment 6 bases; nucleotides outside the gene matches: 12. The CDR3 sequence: CASYSADRVLEQYF. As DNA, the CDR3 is TGTGCCAGCTATTCTGCGGACAGGGTCCTCGAGCAGTACTTC.

CDR3: CASSLAGQGPVTEAFF. The CDR3 DNA sequence: TGTGCCAGCAGTTTAGCCGGACAGGGCCCCGTCACTGAAGCTTTCTTT. This chain links TRBV27 with TRBJ1-1; 8 nucleotides match TRBD1. There are 16 residues in the CDR3. Trimming cost V 2 bases and J 4 bases; bases outside gene matches: 9. Germline CDR1 reads MNHEY; CDR2 reads SMNVEV (reference sequence).

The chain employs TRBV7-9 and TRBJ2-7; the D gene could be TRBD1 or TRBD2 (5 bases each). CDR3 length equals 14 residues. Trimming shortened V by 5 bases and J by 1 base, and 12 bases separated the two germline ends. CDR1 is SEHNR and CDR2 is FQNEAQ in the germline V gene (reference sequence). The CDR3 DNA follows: TGTGCCAGCAGCCCAGTGGGGGAATCCTACGAGCAGTACTTC. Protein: CASSPVGESYEQYF.

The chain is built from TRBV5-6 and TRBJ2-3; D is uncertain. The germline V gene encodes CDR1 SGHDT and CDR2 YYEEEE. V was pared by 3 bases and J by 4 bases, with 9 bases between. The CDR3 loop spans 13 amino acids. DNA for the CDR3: TGTGCCAGCAGCTCTTCGGACCCAGATACGCAGTATTTT. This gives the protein CASSSSDPDTQYF.

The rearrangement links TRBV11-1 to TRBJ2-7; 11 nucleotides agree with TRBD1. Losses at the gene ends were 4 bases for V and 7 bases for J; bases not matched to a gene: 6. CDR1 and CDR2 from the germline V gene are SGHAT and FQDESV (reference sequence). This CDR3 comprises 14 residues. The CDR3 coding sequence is TGTGCCAGCAGCTCCTGGGACAGGGGGTTTGAGCAGTACTTC. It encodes CASSSWDRGFEQYF.

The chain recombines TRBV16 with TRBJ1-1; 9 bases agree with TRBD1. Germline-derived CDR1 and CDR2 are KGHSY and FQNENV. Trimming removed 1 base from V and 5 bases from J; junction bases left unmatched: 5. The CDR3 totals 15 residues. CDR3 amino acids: CASSQFDRGKTEAFF. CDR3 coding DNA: TGTGCCAGCAGCCAATTCGACAGGGGGAAGACTGAAGCTTTCTTT.

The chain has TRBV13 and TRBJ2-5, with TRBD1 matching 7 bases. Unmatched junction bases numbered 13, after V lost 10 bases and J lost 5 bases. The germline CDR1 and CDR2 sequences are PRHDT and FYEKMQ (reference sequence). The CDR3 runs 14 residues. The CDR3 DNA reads TGTGCCATGACCGACAGGGCTAGGGGGGAGACCCAGTACTTC. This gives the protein CAMTDRARGETQYF.

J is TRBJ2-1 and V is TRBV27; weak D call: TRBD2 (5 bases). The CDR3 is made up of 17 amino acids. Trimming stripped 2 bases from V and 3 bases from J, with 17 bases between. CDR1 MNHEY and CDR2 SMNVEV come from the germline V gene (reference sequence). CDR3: CASSLISITGNYNEQFF. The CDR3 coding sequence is TGTGCCAGCAGTTTAATCTCCATCACGGGGAACTACAATGAGCAGTTCTTC.

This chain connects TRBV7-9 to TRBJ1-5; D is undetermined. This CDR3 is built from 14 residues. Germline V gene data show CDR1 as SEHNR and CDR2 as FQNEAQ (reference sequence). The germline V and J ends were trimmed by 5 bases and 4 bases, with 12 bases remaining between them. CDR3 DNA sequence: TGTGCCAGCAGCCTAAGGTCTGAAAATCAGCCCCAGCATTTT. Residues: CASSLRSENQPQHF.

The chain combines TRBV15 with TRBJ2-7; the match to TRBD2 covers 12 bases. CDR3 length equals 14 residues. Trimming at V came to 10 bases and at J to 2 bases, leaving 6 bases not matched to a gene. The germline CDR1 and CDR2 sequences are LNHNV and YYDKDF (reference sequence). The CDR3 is CAISTSGRTYEQYF. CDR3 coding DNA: TGTGCCATTAGCACTAGCGGGAGGACCTACGAGCAGTACTTC. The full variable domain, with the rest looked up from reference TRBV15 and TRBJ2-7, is DAMVIQNPRYQVTQFGKPVTLSCSQTLNHNVMYWYQQKSSQAPKLLFHYYDKDFNNEADTPDNFQSRRPNTSFCFLDIRSPGLGDTAMYLCAISTSGRTYEQYFGPGTRLTVT.

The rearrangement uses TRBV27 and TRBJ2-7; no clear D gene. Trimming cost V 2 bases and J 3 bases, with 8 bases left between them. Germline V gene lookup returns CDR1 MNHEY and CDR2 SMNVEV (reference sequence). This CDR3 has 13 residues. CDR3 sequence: CASSLGPYYEQYF. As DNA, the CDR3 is TGTGCCAGCAGTTTAGGACCCTACTACGAGCAGTACTTC.

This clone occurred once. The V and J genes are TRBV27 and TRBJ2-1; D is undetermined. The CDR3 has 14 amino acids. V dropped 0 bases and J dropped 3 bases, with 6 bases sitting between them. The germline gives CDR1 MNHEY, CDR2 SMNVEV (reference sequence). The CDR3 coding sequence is TGTGCCAGCAGTTTATCGATGGTCTACAATGAGCAGTTCTTC. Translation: CASSLSMVYNEQFF.

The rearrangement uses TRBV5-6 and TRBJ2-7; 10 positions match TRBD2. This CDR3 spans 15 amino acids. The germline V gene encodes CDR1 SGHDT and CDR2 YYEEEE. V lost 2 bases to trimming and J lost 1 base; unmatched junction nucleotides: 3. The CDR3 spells CASSFLAGASYEQYF. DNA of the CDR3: TGTGCCAGCAGCTTCCTAGCGGGGGCATCCTACGAGCAGTACTTC.

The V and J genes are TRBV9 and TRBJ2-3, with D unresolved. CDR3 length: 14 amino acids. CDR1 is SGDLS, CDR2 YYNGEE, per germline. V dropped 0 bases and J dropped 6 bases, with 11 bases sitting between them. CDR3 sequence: CASSVGADSDTQYF. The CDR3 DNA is TGTGCCAGCAGCGTAGGGGCAGATTCGGATACGCAGTATTTT.

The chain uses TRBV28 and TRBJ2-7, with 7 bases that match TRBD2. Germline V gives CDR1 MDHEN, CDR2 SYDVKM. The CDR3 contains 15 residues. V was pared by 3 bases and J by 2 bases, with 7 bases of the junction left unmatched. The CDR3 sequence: CASSFSAGLTYEQYF. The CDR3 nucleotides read TGTGCCAGCAGTTTCTCAGCGGGACTCACCTACGAGCAGTACTTC.

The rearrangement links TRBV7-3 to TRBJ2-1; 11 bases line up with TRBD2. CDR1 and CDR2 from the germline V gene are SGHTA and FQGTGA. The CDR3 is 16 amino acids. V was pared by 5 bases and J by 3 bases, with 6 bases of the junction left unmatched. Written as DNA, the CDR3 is TGTGCCAGCAGCCTTACCGGGACTAGCGGCTACAATGAGCAGTTCTTC. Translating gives CASSLTGTSGYNEQFF.

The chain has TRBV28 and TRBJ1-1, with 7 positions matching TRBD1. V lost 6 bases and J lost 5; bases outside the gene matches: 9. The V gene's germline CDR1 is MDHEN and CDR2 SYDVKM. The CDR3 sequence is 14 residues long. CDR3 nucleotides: TGTGCCAGCAGCTACTCAGGGGGGGGGACTGAAGCTTTCTTT. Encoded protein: CASSYSGGGTEAFF.

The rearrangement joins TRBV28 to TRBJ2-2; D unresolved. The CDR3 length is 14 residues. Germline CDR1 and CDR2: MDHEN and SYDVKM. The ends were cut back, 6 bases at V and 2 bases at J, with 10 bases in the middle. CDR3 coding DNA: TGTGCCAGCAGACCCGACGGTAACACCGGGGAGCTGTTTTTT. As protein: CASRPDGNTGELFF. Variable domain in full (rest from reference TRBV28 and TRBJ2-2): DVKVTQSSRYLVKRTGEKVFLECVQDMDHENMFWYRQDPGLGLRLIYFSYDVKMKEKGDIPEGYSVSREKKERFSLILESASTNQTSMYLCASRPDGNTGELFFGEGSRLTVL.

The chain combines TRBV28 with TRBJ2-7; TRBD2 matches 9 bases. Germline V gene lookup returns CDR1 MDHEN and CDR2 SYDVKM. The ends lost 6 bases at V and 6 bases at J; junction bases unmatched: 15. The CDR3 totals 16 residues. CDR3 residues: CASRGELAGVRGEQYF. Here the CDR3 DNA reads TGTGCCAGCAGGGGGGAATTAGCGGGAGTTCGAGGCGAGCAGTACTTC.

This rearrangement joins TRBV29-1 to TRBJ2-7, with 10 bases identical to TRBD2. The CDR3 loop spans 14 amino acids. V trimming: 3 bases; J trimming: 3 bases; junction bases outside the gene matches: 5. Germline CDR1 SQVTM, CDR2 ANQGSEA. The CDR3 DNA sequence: TGCAGCGTTGAGCTTTCTAGCGGGAGCTACGAGCAGTACTTC. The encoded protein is CSVELSSGSYEQYF.